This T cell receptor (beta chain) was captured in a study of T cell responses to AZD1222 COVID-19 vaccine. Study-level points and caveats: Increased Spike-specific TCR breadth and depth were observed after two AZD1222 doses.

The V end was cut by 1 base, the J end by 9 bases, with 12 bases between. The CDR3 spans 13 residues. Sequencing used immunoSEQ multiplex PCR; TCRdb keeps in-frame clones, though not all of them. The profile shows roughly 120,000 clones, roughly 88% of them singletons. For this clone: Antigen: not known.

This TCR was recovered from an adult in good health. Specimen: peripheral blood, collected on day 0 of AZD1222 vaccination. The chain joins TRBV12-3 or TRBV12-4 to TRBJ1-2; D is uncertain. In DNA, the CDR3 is TGTGCCAGCAGTTTAGGCCCGGGAGAGAGCTACACCTTC. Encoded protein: CASSLGPGESYTF.